These T cell receptor beta chains were read from a single sample in a study of control samples from healthy donors and cancer patients. Assay used: immunoSEQ multiplex PCR; TCRdb lists only in-frame clones, some missing. The repertoire holds 130,000 to 150,000 clones, 80% to 90% seen once, with around 9% in the top ten. The sequencing sample was made of blood. The receptor set was obtained from a woman between 25 and 40 years old in good health. The CDR3 runs from the conserved cysteine through the conserved F or W. A D gene is named only where the DNA matches it firmly. Not all rows give a size; the values are once, few, many and, for expanded clones, a class.

>TRBV12-3/TRBV12-4|.|.|TRBJ1-5
CASSFTENQPQHF
TGTGCCAGCAGCTTTACAGAGAATCAGCCCCAGCATTTT
>TRBV7-2|.|.|TRBJ2-2
CASSSPGGVHTGELFF
TGTGCCAGCAGCTCCCCGGGCGGGGTTCACACCGGGGAGCTGTTTTTT
>TRBV10-3|TRBD1|.|TRBJ2-4
CAIGQGNIQYF
TGTGCCATCGGACAGGGGAACATTCAGTACTTC
>TRBV18|.|.|TRBJ1-3
CASSPDLGQSLTIYF
TGTGCCAGCTCACCGGACCTCGGACAAAGTCTAACCATATATTTT
>TRBV11-3|.|few|TRBJ2-7
CASSSGPSAYYEQYF
TGTGCCAGCAGCTCCGGCCCCAGCGCCTACTACGAGCAGTACTTC
>TRBV5-1|.|.|TRBJ1-5
CASTRTGPNQPQHF
TGCGCCAGTACCAGAACAGGGCCTAATCAGCCCCAGCATTTT
>TRBV12-2|.|few|TRBJ2-7
CASRLGQGGGYEQYF
TGTGCAAGTCGCTTAGGGCAGGGTGGAGGATACGAGCAGTACTTC
>TRBV9|.|.|TRBJ2-1
CASSVARGLSYNEQFF
TGTGCCAGCAGCGTAGCTCGGGGACTCAGCTACAATGAGCAGTTCTTC
>TRBV3-1/TRBV3-2|TRBD2|.|TRBJ2-2
CASSQGTSGRFFGTGELFF
TGTGCCAGCAGCCAAGGGACTAGCGGGAGGTTCTTCGGCACCGGGGAGCTGTTTTTT
>TRBV6-5|TRBD1|.|TRBJ1-5
CASSFGTGLNQPQHF
TGTGCCAGCAGTTTCGGGACAGGTCTGAATCAGCCCCAGCATTTT
>TRBV30|.|.|TRBJ2-1
CAWSVTRNEQFF
TGTGCCTGGAGTGTGACTCGCAATGAGCAGTTCTTC
>TRBV11-2|.|.|TRBJ1-6
CASSLGPNSPLHF
TGTGCCAGCAGCTTAGGGCCGAATTCACCCCTCCACTTT
>TRBV3-1/TRBV3-2|.|.|TRBJ1-2
CASSLGRAWGYGYTF
TGTGCCAGCAGCCTAGGGAGGGCATGGGGCTATGGCTACACCTTC
>TRBV30|.|once|TRBJ1-1
CAWSLFGAEAFF
TGTGCCTGGAGTCTCTTCGGGGCTGAAGCTTTCTTT
>TRBV29-1|.|.|TRBJ2-2
CSVRSPPAGELFF
TGCAGCGTTCGATCCCCTCCGGCCGGGGAGCTGTTTTTT
>TRBV4-2|TRBD1|.|TRBJ1-1
CASSQHRGRRTEAFF
TGTGCCAGCAGCCAACACAGGGGGCGTAGGACTGAAGCTTTCTTT
>TRBV2|.|.|TRBJ2-7
CASSDRVSYEQYF
TGTGCCAGCAGTGATAGGGTCTCCTACGAGCAGTACTTC
>TRBV9|TRBD2|.|TRBJ2-1
CASSVGLAGGYSYNEQFF
TGTGCCAGCAGCGTAGGGCTAGCGGGAGGGTACTCCTACAATGAGCAGTTCTTC
>TRBV5-4|.|.|TRBJ2-7
CASSLGGFEQYF
TGTGCCAGCAGCTTGGGGGGGTTCGAGCAGTACTTC
>TRBV5-1|.|once|TRBJ2-2
CASSGGGTGNTGELFF
TGCGCCAGCAGCGGGGGGGGGACAGGGAACACCGGGGAGCTGTTTTTT
>TRBV19|TRBD1|.|TRBJ2-1
CASSHRDRGNYNEQFF
TGTGCCAGTAGCCACAGGGACAGGGGGAACTACAATGAGCAGTTCTTC
>TRBV7-3|.|.|TRBJ2-2
CASSLMGTSNTGELFF
TGTGCCAGCAGCTTAATGGGGACTTCGAACACCGGGGAGCTGTTTTTT
>TRBV28|.|few|TRBJ1-5
CASRGALLGNQPQHF
TGTGCCAGCAGGGGGGCCCTTTTGGGCAATCAGCCCCAGCATTTT